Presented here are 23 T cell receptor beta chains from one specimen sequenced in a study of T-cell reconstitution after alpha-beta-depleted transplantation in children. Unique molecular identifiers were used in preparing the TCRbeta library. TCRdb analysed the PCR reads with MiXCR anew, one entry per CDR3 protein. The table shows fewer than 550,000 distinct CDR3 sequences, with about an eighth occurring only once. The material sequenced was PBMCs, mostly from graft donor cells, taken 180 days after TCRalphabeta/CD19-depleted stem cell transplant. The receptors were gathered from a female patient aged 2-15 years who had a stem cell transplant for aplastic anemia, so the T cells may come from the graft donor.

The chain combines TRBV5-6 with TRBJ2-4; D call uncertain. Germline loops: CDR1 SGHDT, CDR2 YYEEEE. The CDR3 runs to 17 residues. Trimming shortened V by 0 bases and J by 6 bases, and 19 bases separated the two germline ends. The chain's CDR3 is CASSLGSRTQVLNIQYF. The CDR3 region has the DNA TGTGCCAGCAGCTTGGGGTCTCGTACTCAGGTCCTAAACATTCAGTACTTC.

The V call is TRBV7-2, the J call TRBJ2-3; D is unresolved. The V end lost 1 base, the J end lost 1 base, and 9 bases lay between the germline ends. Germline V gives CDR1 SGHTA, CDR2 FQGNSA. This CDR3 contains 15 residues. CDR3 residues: CASSLVDSGTDTQYF. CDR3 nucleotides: TGTGCCAGCAGCTTAGTAGATTCCGGCACAGATACGCAGTATTTT.

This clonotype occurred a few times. Here the CDR3 reads CASSSPRVATSNEQFF. The CDR3 nucleotides read TGCGCCAGCAGCTCCCCGCGGGTAGCCACCTCCAATGAGCAGTTCTTC. The chain carries TRBV5-1 and TRBJ2-1; TRBD2 is a possible D gene (5 bases). The CDR3 totals 16 residues. The V gene lost 3 bases and the J gene lost 6 bases, with 19 bases spanning the gap. Germline CDR1 is SGHRS and CDR2 is YFSETQ.

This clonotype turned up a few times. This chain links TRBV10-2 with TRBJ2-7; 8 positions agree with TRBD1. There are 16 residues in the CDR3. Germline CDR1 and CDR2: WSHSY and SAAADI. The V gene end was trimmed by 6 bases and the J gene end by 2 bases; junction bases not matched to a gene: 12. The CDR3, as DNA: TGCGCCAGCAGCGGAAACAGGGGGGAGGTCGCCTACGAGCAGTACGTC. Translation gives CASSGNRGEVAYEQYV.

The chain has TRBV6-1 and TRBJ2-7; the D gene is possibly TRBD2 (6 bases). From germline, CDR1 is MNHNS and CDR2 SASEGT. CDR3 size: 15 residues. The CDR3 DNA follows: TGTGCCAGCAGACGGGCCGGGGGTGACGGCTACGACCAGTACGTC. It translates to CASRRAGGDGYDQYV.

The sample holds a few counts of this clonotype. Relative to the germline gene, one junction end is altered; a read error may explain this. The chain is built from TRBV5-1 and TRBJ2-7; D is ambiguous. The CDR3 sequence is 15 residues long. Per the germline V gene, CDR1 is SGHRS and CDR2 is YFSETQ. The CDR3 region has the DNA TGCGCCAGCAGCTTCCGGGCGACGCCAACCTACGGGCAGTACTTC. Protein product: CASSFRATPTYGQYF.

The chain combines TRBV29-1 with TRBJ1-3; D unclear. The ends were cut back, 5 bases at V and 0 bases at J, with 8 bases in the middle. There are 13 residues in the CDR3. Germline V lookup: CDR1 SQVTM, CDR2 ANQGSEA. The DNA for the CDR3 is TGCAGCGTTTATCCCCGCTCTGGAAACACCATATATTTT. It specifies CSVYPRSGNTIYF.

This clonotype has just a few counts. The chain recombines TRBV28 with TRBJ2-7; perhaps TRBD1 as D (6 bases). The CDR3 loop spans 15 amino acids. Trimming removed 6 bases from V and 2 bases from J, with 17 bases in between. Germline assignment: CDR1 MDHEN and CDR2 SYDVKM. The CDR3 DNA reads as TGTGCCAGCAGAACCGGGACACGAGATACCTACGAGCAGTACTTC. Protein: CASRTGTRDTYEQYF. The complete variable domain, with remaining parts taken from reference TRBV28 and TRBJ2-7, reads DVKVTQSSRYLVKRTGEKVFLECVQDMDHENMFWYRQDPGLGLRLIYFSYDVKMKEKGDIPEGYSVSREKKERFSLILESASTNQTSMYLCASRTGTRDTYEQYFGPGTRLTVT.

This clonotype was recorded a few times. CDR3 loop: CASSILGVNTEAFF. CDR3 nucleotides: TGTGCCAGTAGTATATTGGGGGTGAACACTGAAGCTTTCTTT. The gene calls are TRBV19 and TRBJ1-1; D may be TRBD1 (5 bases). This CDR3 is built from 14 residues. Germline V lookup: CDR1 LNHDA, CDR2 SQIVND (reference sequence). The ends were cut back, 2 bases at V and 0 bases at J, with 7 bases in the middle.

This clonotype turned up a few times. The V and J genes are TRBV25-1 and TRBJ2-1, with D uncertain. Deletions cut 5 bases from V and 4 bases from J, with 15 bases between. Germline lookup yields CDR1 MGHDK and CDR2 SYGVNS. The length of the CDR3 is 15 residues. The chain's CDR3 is CASSLGQDLYNEQFF. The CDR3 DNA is TGTGCCAGCAGTTTAGGGCAGGACCTTTACAATGAGCAGTTCTTC.

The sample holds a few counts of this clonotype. CDR3 residues: CASSYSEHPAYNEQFF. The CDR3, as DNA: TGTGCCAGCAGTTACTCAGAGCATCCGGCCTACAATGAGCAGTTCTTC. The chain uses TRBV6-2 or TRBV6-3 and TRBJ2-1; D gene ambiguous. CDR3 length equals 16 residues. V shed 0 bases and J shed 2 bases, with 11 bases lying between them. The germline V gene has CDR1 MNHEY and CDR2 SVGEGT.

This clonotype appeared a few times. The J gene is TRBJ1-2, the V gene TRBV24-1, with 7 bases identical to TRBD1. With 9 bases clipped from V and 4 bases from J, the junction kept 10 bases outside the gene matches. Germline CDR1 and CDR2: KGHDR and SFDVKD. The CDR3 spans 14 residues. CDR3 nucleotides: TGTGCCACCGGGGGCCAGGGGGATGGCTATGGCTACACCTTC. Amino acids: CATGGQGDGYGYTF.

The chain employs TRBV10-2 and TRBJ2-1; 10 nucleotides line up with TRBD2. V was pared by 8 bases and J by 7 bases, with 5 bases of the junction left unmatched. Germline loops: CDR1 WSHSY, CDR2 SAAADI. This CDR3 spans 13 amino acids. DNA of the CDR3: TGCGCCAGCCGCCTAGCGGGAGCAAATGAGCAGTTCTTC. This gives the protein CASRLAGANEQFF.

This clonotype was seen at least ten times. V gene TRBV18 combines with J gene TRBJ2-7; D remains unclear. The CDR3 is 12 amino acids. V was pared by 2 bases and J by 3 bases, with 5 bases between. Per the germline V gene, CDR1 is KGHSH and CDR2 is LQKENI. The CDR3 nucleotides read TGTGCCAGCTCACCAAATCACTACGAGCAGTACTTC. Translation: CASSPNHYEQYF.

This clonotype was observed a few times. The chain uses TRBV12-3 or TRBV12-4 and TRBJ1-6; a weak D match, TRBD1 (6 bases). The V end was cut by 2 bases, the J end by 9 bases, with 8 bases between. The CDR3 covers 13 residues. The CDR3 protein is CASSLTGRSPLHF. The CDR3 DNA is TGTGCCAGCAGTTTAACAGGGCGTTCACCCCTCCACTTT.

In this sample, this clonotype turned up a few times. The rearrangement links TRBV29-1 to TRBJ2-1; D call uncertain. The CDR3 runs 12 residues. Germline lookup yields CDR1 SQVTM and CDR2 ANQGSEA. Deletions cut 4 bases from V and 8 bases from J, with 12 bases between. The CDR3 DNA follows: TGCAGCGTTGTAGCAGTGGTGGATGAGCAGTTCTTC. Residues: CSVVAVVDEQFF.

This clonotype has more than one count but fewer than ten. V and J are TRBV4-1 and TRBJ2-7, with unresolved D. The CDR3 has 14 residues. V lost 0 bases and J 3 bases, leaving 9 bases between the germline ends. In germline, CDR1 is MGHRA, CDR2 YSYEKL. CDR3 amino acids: CASSQDLARYEQYV. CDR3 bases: TGCGCCAGCAGCCAAGATCTTGCCCGCTACGAGCAGTACGTC.

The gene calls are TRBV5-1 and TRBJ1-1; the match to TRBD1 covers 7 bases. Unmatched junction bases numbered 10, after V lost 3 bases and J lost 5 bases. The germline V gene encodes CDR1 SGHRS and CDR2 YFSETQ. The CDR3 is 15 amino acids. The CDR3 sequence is CASSSRAGGVTEAFF. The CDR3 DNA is TGCGCCAGCAGCTCTAGGGCAGGGGGGGTGACTGAAGCTTTCTTT.

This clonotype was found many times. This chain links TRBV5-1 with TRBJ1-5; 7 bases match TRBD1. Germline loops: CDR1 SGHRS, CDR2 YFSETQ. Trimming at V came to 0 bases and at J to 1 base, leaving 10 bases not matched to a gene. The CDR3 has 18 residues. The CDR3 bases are TGCGCCAGCAGCTTGGACGCCCAGACAGGGCGCAGCAATCAGCCCCAGCATTTT. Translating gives CASSLDAQTGRSNQPQHF.

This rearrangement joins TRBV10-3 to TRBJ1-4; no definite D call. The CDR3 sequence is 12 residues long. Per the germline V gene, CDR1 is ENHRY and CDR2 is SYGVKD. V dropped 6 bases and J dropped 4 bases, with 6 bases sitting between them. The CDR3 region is CAISRSNEKLFF. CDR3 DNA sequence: TGTGCCATCAGCCGAAGTAATGAAAAACTGTTTTTT.

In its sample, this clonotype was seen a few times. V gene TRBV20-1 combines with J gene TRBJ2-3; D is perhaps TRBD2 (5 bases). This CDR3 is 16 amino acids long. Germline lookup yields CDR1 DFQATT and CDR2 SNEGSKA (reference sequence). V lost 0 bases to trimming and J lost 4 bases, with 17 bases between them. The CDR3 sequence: CSARDFEGVGADTQYF. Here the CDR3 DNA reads TGCAGTGCTAGAGATTTCGAGGGTGTGGGCGCAGATACGCAGTATTTT.

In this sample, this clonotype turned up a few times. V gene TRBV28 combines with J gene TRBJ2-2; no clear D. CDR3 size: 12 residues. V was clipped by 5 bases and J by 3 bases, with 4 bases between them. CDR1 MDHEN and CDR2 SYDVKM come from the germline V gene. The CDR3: CASSRHTGELFF. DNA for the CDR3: TGTGCCAGCAGTCGCCACACCGGGGAGCTGTTTTTT.

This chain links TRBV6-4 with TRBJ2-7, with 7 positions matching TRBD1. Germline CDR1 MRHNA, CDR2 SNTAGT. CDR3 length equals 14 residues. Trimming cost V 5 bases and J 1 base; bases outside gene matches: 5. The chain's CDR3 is CASSIGQASYEQYF. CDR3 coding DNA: TGTGCCAGCAGTATCGGACAGGCATCCTACGAGCAGTACTTC.